The source of this T cell receptor (beta chain) is a study of shared clonotypes between healthy human individuals. Points from the study as a whole: Read depth was anticipated to influence clonotype sharing among donors. Represented genetic and exposure-history diversity was restricted by having few donors.

How the authors handled the data: There were no quality scores in the junction-only immunoSEQ sequences, so filtering differed. Sequenced by immunoSEQ multiplex PCR; TCRdb stores in-frame clones only, minus some. Clone size and the V and J calls come from that table; the DNA yielded D and trimming. This sample has some 2,000,000 clones, with 90% to 96% found just once. Turning to this clone: Its antigen is currently unknown.

Germline V gene lookup returns CDR1 SGHDT and CDR2 YYEEEE. Trimming at V came to 3 bases and at J to 3 bases, leaving 16 bases not matched to a gene. This CDR3 has 18 amino acids. The TCR comes from a man between 18 and 29 years old in good health. The rearrangement links TRBV5-6 to TRBJ1-1, with 8 bases lining up with TRBD1. Specimen: naive CD4+ T cells sorted from blood. Subset in this sample: CD45RA+ positively selected. The chain's CDR3 is CASSSYGGQVARDTEAFF. Written as DNA, the CDR3 is TGTGCCAGCAGCTCGTATGGGGGACAGGTTGCACGGGACACTGAAGCTTTCTTT.